A single T cell receptor (beta chain) is shown here with its context. As yet, its antigen is unknown. This sample was taken from a study of T-cell reconstitution after alpha-beta-depleted transplantation in children. The authors prepared the TCRbeta library with unique molecular identifiers. TCRdb analysed the PCR reads with MiXCR anew, one entry per CDR3 protein. The table includes around 90,000 distinct CDR3 sequences, roughly 16% detected once. J lost 3 bases, V lost 4 bases, and 5 bases had no gene match. CDR3 size: 14 residues. Regarding the study as a whole: Approximately two months post-transplant, alpha-beta T cells reportedly originated from several hundred expanded graft clones. Among T cells one year after transplant, newly produced cells accounted for most counts and diversity.

The rearrangement joins TRBV12-3 or TRBV12-4 to TRBJ2-5, with 7 bases identical to TRBD1. The receptor's source is a male patient aged 2 to 10 who had a stem cell transplant for acute lymphoblastic leukemia, so the T cells may come from the graft donor. Specimen: PBMCs, mostly from graft donor cells, collected 180 days after TCRalphabeta/CD19-depleted stem cell transplant. CDR3 protein: CASSYTGAEETQYF. The DNA for the CDR3 is TGTGCCAGCAGTTACACAGGGGCGGAAGAGACCCAGTACTTC.